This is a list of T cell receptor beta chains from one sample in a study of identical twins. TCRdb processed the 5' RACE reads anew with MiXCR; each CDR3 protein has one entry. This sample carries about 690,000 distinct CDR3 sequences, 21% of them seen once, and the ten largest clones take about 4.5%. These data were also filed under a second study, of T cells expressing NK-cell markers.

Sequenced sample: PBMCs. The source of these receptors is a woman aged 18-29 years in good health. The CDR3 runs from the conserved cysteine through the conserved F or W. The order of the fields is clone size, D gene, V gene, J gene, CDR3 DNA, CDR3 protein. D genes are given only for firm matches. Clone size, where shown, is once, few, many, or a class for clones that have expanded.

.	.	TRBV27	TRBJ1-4	TGTGCCAGCAGTTTCCGTGGGTCCGGAGAAAAACTGTTTTTT	CASSFRGSGEKLFF
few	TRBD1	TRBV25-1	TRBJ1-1	TGTGCCAGCAAGGGACAGGGTGAAGCTTTCTTT	CASKGQGEAFF
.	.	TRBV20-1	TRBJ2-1	TGCAGTGCTAGAGGGGACTCCCGGGGGTACAATGAGCAGTTCTTC	CSARGDSRGYNEQFF
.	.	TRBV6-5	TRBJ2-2	TGTGCCAGCAGTTACTCAACTCGCGCGGCGTTTTCTGGGGAGCTGTTTTTT	CASSYSTRAAFSGELFF
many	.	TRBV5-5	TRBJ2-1	TGTGCCAGCAGCCCGTACCCGGCCTACAATGAGCAGTTCTTC	CASSPYPAYNEQFF
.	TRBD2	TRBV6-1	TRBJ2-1	TGTGCCAGCAGACCGGGACTAGCGGGAGACGGAAATGAGCAGTTCTTC	CASRPGLAGDGNEQFF
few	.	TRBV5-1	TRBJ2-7	TGCGCCAGCAGCTTGGATTTGGCAGGTCTTTATAACGACGAGCAGTACTTC	CASSLDLAGLYNDEQYF
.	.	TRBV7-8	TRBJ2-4	TGTGCCAGCAGCTTAGGTGGCCAAAGACCAGATCTAGCCAAAAACATTCAGTACTTC	CASSLGGQRPDLAKNIQYF
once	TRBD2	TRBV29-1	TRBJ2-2	TGCAGCGCCCGGACTAGCGGGTGGACCGGGGAGCTGTTTTTT	CSARTSGWTGELFF
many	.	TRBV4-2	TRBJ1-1	TGTGCCAGCAGCCAAGAAGTCAGGAACACTGAAGCTTTCTTT	CASSQEVRNTEAFF
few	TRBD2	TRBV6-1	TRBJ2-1	TGTGCCAGCAGCCCAAGACTAGCGGGAACCTACAATGAGCAGTTCTTC	CASSPRLAGTYNEQFF
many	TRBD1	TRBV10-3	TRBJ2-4	TGTGCCATCAGTAATCCGGGACAGGGGGCCAAAAACATTCAGTACTTC	CAISNPGQGAKNIQYF
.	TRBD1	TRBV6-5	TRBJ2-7	TGTGCCAGCAGTTCCGGGACAGGGGGGTGGGAGTACTTC	CASSSGTGGWEYF
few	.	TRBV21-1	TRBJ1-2	TGTGCCAGCATAGACCGGGACAGGGTGAATGGCTACACCTTC	CASIDRDRVNGYTF
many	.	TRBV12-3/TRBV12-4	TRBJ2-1	TGTGCCAGCACCCTTGGGGGGTACGATGAGCAGTTCTTC	CASTLGGYDEQFF
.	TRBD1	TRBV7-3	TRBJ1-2	TGTGCCAGCAGCATCACCGGGACAGGGGGCTATGGCTACACCTTC	CASSITGTGGYGYTF
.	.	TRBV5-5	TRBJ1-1	TGTGCCAGCACCATCGTTAAGGGGGACACTGAAGCTTTCTTT	CASTIVKGDTEAFF
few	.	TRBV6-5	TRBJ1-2	TGTGCCAGCAGTACCCCTGAATATGGCTACACCTTC	CASSTPEYGYTF
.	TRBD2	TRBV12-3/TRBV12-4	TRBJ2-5	TGTGCCTGCAGTTTAGCTTACGGGACTAGCGGGAGGCATGGAGAGACCCAGTACTTC	CACSLAYGTSGRHGETQYF
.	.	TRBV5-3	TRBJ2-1	TGTGCCACCGATCCTCCTCCAGGGGGGGCCAATGAGCAGTTCTTC	CATDPPPGGANEQFF
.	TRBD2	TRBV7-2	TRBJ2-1	TGTGCCAGCAGCCCCGGGAGGTGGCAGTTCTTC	CASSPGRWQFF
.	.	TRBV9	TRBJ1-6	TGTGCCAGCAACGAAGGGGCGGGCCAAGTTAATTCACCCCTCCACTTT	CASNEGAGQVNSPLHF
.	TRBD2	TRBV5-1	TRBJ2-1	TGCGCCAGCAGCTTGTCGGGACTAGGACAAAATGAGCAGTTCTTC	CASSLSGLGQNEQFF
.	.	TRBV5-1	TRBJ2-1	TGCGCCAGCAGCCCCCGGCAGTCGTACAATGAGCAGTTCTTC	CASSPRQSYNEQFF
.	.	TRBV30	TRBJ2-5	TGTGCCTGGAGGCGTTTCGACGGCCAAGAGACCCAGTACTTC	CAWRRFDGQETQYF
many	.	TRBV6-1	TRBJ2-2	TGTGCCAGCACCGGGAACACCGGGGAGCTGTTTTTT	CASTGNTGELFF
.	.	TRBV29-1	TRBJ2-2	TGCAGCGTTGCCAGGCATACGAACACCGGGGAGCTGTTTTTT	CSVARHTNTGELFF
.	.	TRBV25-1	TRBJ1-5	TGTGCCAGCAGTGAATTAGGGAATCAGCCCCAGCATTTT	CASSELGNQPQHF
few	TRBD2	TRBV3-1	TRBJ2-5	TGTGCCAGCAGCCACAGCGGGAAAGAGACCCAGTACTTC	CASSHSGKETQYF
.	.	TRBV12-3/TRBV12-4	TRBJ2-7	TGTGCCAGCAGTATAGGCGCACAGTTCTCCTACGAGCAGTACTTC	CASSIGAQFSYEQYF
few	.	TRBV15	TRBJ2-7	TGTGCCACCAGCAGCCCCGCACGGAGGTACGAGCAGTACTTC	CATSSPARRYEQYF
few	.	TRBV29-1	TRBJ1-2	TGCAGGACGGCCGACGGGGGTGGGGGCTACACCTTC	CRTADGGGGYTF
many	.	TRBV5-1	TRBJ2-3	TGCGCCAGCAGCTTCGGTCCAGATACGCAGTATTTT	CASSFGPDTQYF
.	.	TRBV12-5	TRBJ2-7	TGTGCTAGTGGTTTGGTAGACAGGAGGAGCTCCTACGAGCAGTACTTC	CASGLVDRRSSYEQYF
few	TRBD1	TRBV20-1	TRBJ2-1	TGCAGTGCTAGCCCCACGGACAGGGGCTCCTACAATGAGCAGTTCTTC	CSASPTDRGSYNEQFF
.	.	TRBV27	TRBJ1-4	TGTGCCAGCAGCTCCCGAACTTCAACTAATGAAAAACTGTTTTTT	CASSSRTSTNEKLFF
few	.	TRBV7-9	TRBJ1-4	TGTGCCAGCAGCCGACTGACGGAAAAACTGTTTTTT	CASSRLTEKLFF
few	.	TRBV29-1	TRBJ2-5	TGCAGCGTTGACGGGCGAGAGACCCAGTACTTC	CSVDGRETQYF
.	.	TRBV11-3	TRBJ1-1	TGTGCCAGCACCTGGGGGGGGAACACTGAAGCTTTCTTT	CASTWGGNTEAFF
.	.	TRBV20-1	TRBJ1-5	TGCAGTGCTACCCGGGGGGTTGATAGTCAGCCCCAGCATTTT	CSATRGVDSQPQHF
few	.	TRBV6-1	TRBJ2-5	TGTGCCAGCAGCACCGCGCCCCACGGAGAAGAGACCCAGTACTTC	CASSTAPHGEETQYF
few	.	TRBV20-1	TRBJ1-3	TGCAGTGCTAGATCTTCAGGGTACGGAAACACCATATATTTT	CSARSSGYGNTIYF
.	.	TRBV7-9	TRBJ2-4	TGTGCCAGCAGCTTACACCTAGCCAAAAACATTCAGTACTTC	CASSLHLAKNIQYF
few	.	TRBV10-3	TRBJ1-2	TGTGCCATCAAGTCGGGGTCAGGGCAATTCAACTATGGCTACACCTTC	CAIKSGSGQFNYGYTF
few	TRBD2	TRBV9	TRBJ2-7	TGTGCCAGCAGCGTAAGCGGGGAGGTCTCCTACGAGCAGTACTTC	CASSVSGEVSYEQYF
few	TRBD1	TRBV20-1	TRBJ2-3	TGCAGTGCTAGGCGAGGGACAGGGGTTCCAGATACGCAGTATTTT	CSARRGTGVPDTQYF
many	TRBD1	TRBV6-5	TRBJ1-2	TGTGCCAGCAGTTACTCCACGACAGGGGGCTATGGCTACACCTTC	CASSYSTTGGYGYTF
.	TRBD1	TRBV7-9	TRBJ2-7	TGTGCCAGCAGCTTAGAACAGCCAGGGGGCGAGCAGTACTTC	CASSLEQPGGEQYF
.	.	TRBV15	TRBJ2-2	TGTGCCACCAGACGTGGGGATAAGCTGTTTTTT	CATRRGDKLFF
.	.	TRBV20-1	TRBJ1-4	TGCAGTGCTTCGACGGACCCAAGTGAAAAACTGTTTTTT	CSASTDPSEKLFF